This TCR beta chain stems from a study of glioma-infiltrating T cells. Findings of the study overall: Non-neoplastic patients had below-expected tissue-blood divergence, while all gliomas exceeded expectation.

TCR alpha and beta CDR3 regions were amplified from RNA using iRepertoire nested multiplex PCR. TCRdb processed the multiplex PCR reads anew with MiXCR; each CDR3 protein has one entry. Of tens of thousands of distinct CDR3 sequences listed, approximately 40% are singletons. To note about this clonotype: Antigen specificity is unknown. This may be a read error, as it is one base from a much larger clone.

Trimming cost V 4 bases and J 3 bases, with 9 bases left between them. There are 12 residues in the CDR3. The germline V gene encodes CDR1 SQVTM and CDR2 ANQGSEA. The TCR comes from a human donor with low-grade glioma or glioblastoma, undergoing nonglioma brain surgery, or in good health (not recorded which). The sample taken for sequencing was glioma tissue, nonneoplastic brain tissue, or PBMCs (not recorded which). The rearrangement uses TRBV29-1 and TRBJ1-2, with no clear D. This CDR3 reads CSVGPSDYGYTF. The CDR3 DNA follows: TGCAGCGTTGGTCCGTCGGACTATGGCTACACCTTC.